The entry that follows covers one T cell receptor (beta chain) sequence. Original data processing: Quantification of nucleated cells was approximated via reference gene primer amplification. Repertoires were generated with immunoSEQ multiplex PCR, while TCRdb's copy carries only in-frame clones and drops some. D and trimming were read from the DNA, whereas the V and J calls and clone size are those reported in that table. The table lists approximately 380,000 clones, approximately 81% of them singletons, with approximately 3.6% in the top ten. Germline values: CDR1 GTSNPN, CDR2 SVGIG (reference sequence). The ends lost 5 bases at V and 4 bases at J; junction bases unmatched: 4. The CDR3 extends over 13 amino acids. This entry belongs to a study of blood T cell repertoires in COVID-19. Study in general: Specimens from acute and convalescent COVID-19 originated in the United States, Italy and Spain. Sample material is recorded as cDNA or gDNA derived from T cells, B-cell-depleted T cells, or PBMCs.

The sequenced sample consisted of peripheral blood. The source is a woman aged 18-29 years with acute or convalescent COVID-19. This chain uses TRBV30 with TRBJ2-3; 9 nucleotides line up with TRBD2. For the CDR3, the DNA is TGTGCCTGGGGCGGGGGGGCCCCAGATACGCAGTATTTT. It codes for CAWGGGAPDTQYF.